This T cell receptor (beta chain) emerged from a study of graft-versus-host responses after intestinal transplantation. The germline gives CDR1 GTSNPN, CDR2 SVGIG (reference sequence). V lost 3 bases, J lost 5 bases, and 17 bases lay in between. The CDR3 runs 14 residues. Using immunoSEQ multiplex PCR, the repertoire was profiled, and TCRdb retains in-frame clones only, with some absent. The table lists just under 85,000 clones, approximately 90% of them singletons. Note on this clone: Its target is not known.

V gene TRBV30 combines with J gene TRBJ2-7; unclear D gene. This TCR came from a human donor who was the organ donor for an intestinal transplant. The sample here was unstimulated CD8+ T cells sorted from spleen or lymph node cells, taken before transplant. The CDR3 DNA reads as TGTGCCTGGAGACCCCTGGGGTATTGGGACGAGCAGTACTTC. Protein sequence: CAWRPLGYWDEQYF. Full variable domain (rest looked up from reference TRBV30 and TRBJ2-7): SQTIHQWPATLVQPVGSPLSLECTVEGTSNPNLYWYRQAAGRGLQLLFYSVGIGQISSEVPQNLSASRPQDRQFILSSKKLLLSDSGFYLCAWRPLGYWDEQYFGPGTRLTVT.